These T cell receptor beta chains were read from a single sample in a study of cytomegalovirus exposure and HLA in healthy donors. Libraries were prepared by immunoSEQ multiplex PCR; TCRdb keeps only in-frame clonotypes and omits some of them. The sample shows about 130,000 clones, about 79% of them seen only once. Material: PBMCs. All receptors derive from a man aged 50 to 59 in good health and CMV-seronegative. CDR3s include the opening cysteine and the closing phenylalanine or tryptophan. The D gene is left open where the match is weak. Clone size appears in some rows only: once, few, many, or a class for an expanded clone.

cdr3_aa	cdr3_nt	clone_size	d_call	v_call	j_call
CAWSVDNSNQPQHF	TGTGCCTGGAGTGTCGACAATAGCAATCAGCCCCAGCATTTT	-	-	TRBV30	TRBJ1-5
CASNRRQNEQFF	TGTGCCAGCAACAGGCGGCAGAATGAGCAGTTCTTC	-	-	TRBV2	TRBJ2-1
CASSETGGYSYNSPLHF	TGTGCCAGCAGCGAGACAGGGGGATACTCCTATAATTCACCCCTCCACTTT	-	TRBD1	TRBV5-8	TRBJ1-6
CASSVQARGNSPLHF	TGTGCCAGCAGTGTTCAGGCGCGGGGGAATTCACCCCTCCACTTT	-	-	TRBV2	TRBJ1-6
CSVTGTGRGSSEQYF	TGCAGCGTCACCGGGACAGGGCGCGGGAGCAGCGAGCAGTACTTC	-	TRBD1	TRBV29-1	TRBJ2-7
CAWSVGHTSSYEQYF	TGTGCCTGGAGTGTAGGACATACGAGCTCCTACGAGCAGTACTTC	-	-	TRBV30	TRBJ2-7
CASSVETSGGYEQYF	TGTGCCAGCAGCGTAGAGACTAGCGGGGGCTACGAGCAGTACTTC	-	TRBD2	TRBV9	TRBJ2-7
CASSQDHRESYTF	TGCGCCAGCAGCCAAGACCACAGGGAAAGCTACACCTTC	-	-	TRBV4-3	TRBJ1-2
CANGQGPNSPLHF	TGTGCCAACGGACAGGGACCTAATTCACCCCTCCACTTT	-	TRBD1	TRBV6-1	TRBJ1-6
CAWVRQGITGANVLTF	TGTGCCTGGGTTCGACAGGGGATAACTGGGGCCAACGTCCTGACTTTC	medium-sized	TRBD1	TRBV30	TRBJ2-6
CASSVGVTTRSYEQYF	TGTGCCAGCAGCGTAGGTGTTACTACCCGCTCCTACGAGCAGTACTTC	-	-	TRBV9	TRBJ2-7
CASTSRDRVSDTQYF	TGTGCCAGTACCTCCCGGGACAGGGTCTCAGATACGCAGTATTTT	-	TRBD1	TRBV19	TRBJ2-3
CASGDRSYNYGYTF	TGTGCCAGCGGGGACAGAAGCTATAACTATGGCTACACCTTC	-	TRBD1	TRBV2	TRBJ1-2
CASSLDGTGHPEQYF	TGTGCCAGCAGCTTGGATGGGACAGGCCATCCCGAGCAGTACTTC	-	TRBD1	TRBV5-6	TRBJ2-7
CASSRPGLPNTGELFF	TGTGCCAGCAGCAGACCGGGACTACCGAACACCGGGGAGCTGTTTTTT	-	TRBD2	TRBV5-4	TRBJ2-2
CASSYGGPLNSPLHF	TGTGCCAGCAGTTATGGAGGACCACTCAATTCACCCCTCCACTTT	-	-	TRBV6-5	TRBJ1-6
CASQLAGPTDTQYF	TGCGCCAGTCAACTAGCGGGGCCCACAGATACGCAGTATTTT	-	TRBD2	TRBV10-2	TRBJ2-3
CASTISLGGGNTIYF	TGCGCCAGCACCATTTCCCTGGGGGGTGGGAACACCATATATTTT	-	-	TRBV4-3	TRBJ1-3
CASSLGGTSGGPSTDTQYF	TGTGCCAGCAGCTTAGGGGGGACTAGCGGGGGGCCGAGCACAGATACGCAGTATTTT	-	TRBD2	TRBV7-9	TRBJ2-3
CASSDPGLAGNNEQFF	TGTGCCAGCAGTGACCCGGGACTAGCGGGGAACAATGAGCAGTTCTTC	-	TRBD2	TRBV2	TRBJ2-1
CASRWEERYTF	TGTGCCAGCAGGTGGGAGGAGCGCTACACCTTC	-	-	TRBV6-6	TRBJ1-2
CASSQTGSAMNTEAFF	TGCGCCAGCAGCCAGACAGGGTCTGCAATGAACACTGAAGCTTTCTTT	-	TRBD1	TRBV5-1	TRBJ1-1
CASSEGGWGYEQYF	TGTGCCAGCAGTGAAGGGGGCTGGGGCTACGAGCAGTACTTC	-	-	TRBV6-1	TRBJ2-7
CATSLGGQQSNQPQHF	TGTGCCACCAGCCTGGGTGGACAGCAGAGCAATCAGCCCCAGCATTTT	-	-	TRBV15	TRBJ1-5
CASSQSGQPPYEQYF	TGTGCCAGCAGTCAGTCGGGACAGCCTCCCTACGAGCAGTACTTC	-	TRBD1	TRBV6-1	TRBJ2-7
CASSSYTDTQYF	TGTGCCAGCAGCTCCTACACAGATACGCAGTATTTT	once	-	TRBV7-8	TRBJ2-3
CASSPRAGDTEAFF	TGTGCCAGCAGCCCCAGGGCGGGGGACACTGAAGCTTTCTTT	-	-	TRBV9	TRBJ1-1
CASTQLGQNYGYTF	TGTGCCAGCACCCAACTCGGACAGAACTATGGCTACACCTTC	-	-	TRBV27	TRBJ1-2
CASCSLGSPDEQFF	TGTGCCAGCTGCTCGCTCGGGAGCCCCGATGAGCAGTTCTTC	few	-	TRBV18	TRBJ2-1
CASTQRGGRTRGTEAFF	TGTGCCAGCACCCAAAGGGGGGGCAGGACGAGGGGCACTGAAGCTTTCTTT	-	-	TRBV21-1	TRBJ1-1
CASTLGAIKETQYF	TGCGCCAGTACCCTGGGGGCCATAAAAGAGACCCAGTACTTC	-	-	TRBV5-1	TRBJ2-5
CASSRGTGSKETQYF	TGTGCCAGCTCACGGGGGACAGGGTCGAAAGAGACCCAGTACTTC	-	TRBD1	TRBV18	TRBJ2-5
CASSIDSRNTEAFF	TGTGCCAGCAGCATTGACAGTAGGAACACTGAAGCTTTCTTT	-	-	TRBV7-8	TRBJ1-1
CASSLVPAGGTNYGYTF	TGTGCCAGCAGCTTAGTACCCGCAGGGGGAACTAACTATGGCTACACCTTC	once	TRBD1	TRBV7-9	TRBJ1-2
CAWSVGQGLIQFF	TGTGCCTGGAGTGTAGGCCAGGGGCTTATACAGTTCTTC	-	-	TRBV30	TRBJ2-1
CASSLDGAGYNEQFF	TGTGCCAGCAGCTTGGACGGGGCGGGGTACAATGAGCAGTTCTTC	-	-	TRBV5-4	TRBJ2-1
CASSYPDRADTQYF	TGCGCCAGCAGCTACCCCGACAGGGCAGATACGCAGTATTTT	-	TRBD1	TRBV5-1	TRBJ2-3
CASSTTYEQYF	TGTGCCAGCAGCACTACCTACGAGCAGTACTTC	-	-	TRBV7-2	TRBJ2-7
CASSRSVGVGSSYNSPLHF	TGTGCCAGCAGCCGGAGCGTCGGTGTCGGGAGCTCCTATAATTCACCCCTCCACTTT	once	-	TRBV7-9	TRBJ1-6
CASSSPMQGEYGYTF	TGTGCCAGCAGTTCCCCCATGCAGGGGGAATATGGCTACACCTTC	-	TRBD1	TRBV27	TRBJ1-2
CASSRTGFYGYTF	TGTGCCAGCAGCCGAACAGGCTTTTATGGCTACACCTTC	-	-	TRBV7-9	TRBJ1-2
CASSHGTSGYYNEQFF	TGTGCCAGCAGTCACGGGACTAGCGGGTACTACAATGAGCAGTTCTTC	-	TRBD2	TRBV27	TRBJ2-1
CASSLTGTTFLEQYF	TGTGCCAGCAGTCTTACCGGGACTACTTTTCTCGAGCAGTACTTC	-	TRBD2	TRBV27	TRBJ2-7
CASSLDRGYEQYF	TGTGCCAGCAGCTTGGACAGGGGCTATGAGCAGTACTTC	-	TRBD1	TRBV5-8	TRBJ2-7
CASSKTSEVFYNEQFF	TGCGCCAGCAGCAAGACTAGCGAGGTTTTCTACAATGAGCAGTTCTTC	-	TRBD2	TRBV5-1	TRBJ2-1
CAAHGQDLTYEQYF	TGTGCCGCCCACGGACAGGACCTAACCTACGAGCAGTACTTC	-	TRBD1	TRBV6-6	TRBJ2-7
CASSHPWGGNEQYF	TGTGCCAGCAGCCACCCGTGGGGGGGCAACGAGCAGTACTTC	few	-	TRBV6-1	TRBJ2-7
CASSPLLAGGPGNEQFF	TGTGCCAGCAGTCCCCTACTAGCGGGGGGGCCTGGAAATGAGCAGTTCTTC	once	TRBD2	TRBV27	TRBJ2-1
CASSLGSREKLFF	TGTGCCAGCAGCTTGGGCAGTCGAGAAAAACTGTTTTTT	-	-	TRBV5-5	TRBJ1-4
CASSPRQHNYNEQFF	TGTGCCAGCAGCCCTCGACAGCACAACTACAATGAGCAGTTCTTC	-	-	TRBV7-8	TRBJ2-1
CAISGTGTGGHGYTF	TGTGCCATCAGTGGTACCGGGACAGGGGGACATGGCTACACCTTC	-	TRBD1	TRBV10-3	TRBJ1-2
CASSQGGGVVTEAFF	TGCGCCAGCAGCCAAGGGGGGGGTGTTGTCACTGAAGCTTTCTTT	-	-	TRBV4-1	TRBJ1-1
CASSLAGAGLGTDTQYF	TGTGCCAGCAGCTTAGCGGGGGCTGGACTTGGCACAGATACGCAGTATTTT	-	-	TRBV7-3	TRBJ2-3
CASSEFPYSSRGSPLHF	TGCGCCAGCAGTGAGTTCCCGTACAGCTCGCGAGGGTCACCCCTCCACTTT	-	-	TRBV10-2	TRBJ1-6